What follows describes a single T cell receptor beta chain. What it binds is not known. V shed 3 bases and J shed 4 bases, with 6 bases lying between them. Germline values: CDR1 LNHDA, CDR2 SQIVND (reference sequence). This CDR3 has 12 residues. 13 Jbeta primers and 60 Vbeta primers were used for the PCR. Here immunoSEQ multiplex PCR was the method, and the copy in TCRdb shows in-frame clones only, minus some. The data contain tens of thousands of clones, 80% to 90% of them singletons. These data come from a study of cytomegalovirus exposure and HLA in healthy donors. Whole-study findings and limits: Donor immune exposure was known only as CMV serostatus.

J is TRBJ2-5 and V is TRBV19; D is unclear. The receptor was isolated from a woman between 40 and 55 years old in good health and CMV-seropositive. Sample: PBMCs. The CDR3 is CASSMALETQYF. The CDR3 nucleotides read TGTGCCAGTAGTATGGCTCTAGAGACCCAGTACTTC.